Listed here are 22 T cell receptor beta chains from one sample, sequenced in a study of T cells in Graves' hyperthyroidism and ophthalmopathy. Amplification of TCR beta CDR3 regions used RNA as the template. Carried out on the TCR CDR3, a first-round RT-PCR used the HTBI primer set. A single record per CDR3 protein comes from TCRdb applying MiXCR to the multiplex PCR reads. The data hold roughly 660,000 distinct CDR3 sequences, with roughly 17% observed a single time. The source material was blood. Receptors originate from a man in his forties or fifties with Graves' hyperthyroidism.

This clonotype showed up many times. The chain employs TRBV2 and TRBJ1-4; possible D gene TRBD1, 6 bases. Germline CDR1 reads SNHLY; CDR2 reads FYNNEI. V dropped 6 bases and J dropped 3 bases, with 11 bases sitting between them. The CDR3 totals 14 residues. Here the CDR3 reads CASSLQGSNEKLFF. As DNA, the CDR3 is TGTGCCAGCAGCCTACAGGGTTCTAATGAAAAACTGTTTTTT.

Here the CDR3 DNA reads TGTGCCAGCAGCGTCCGGGGGACTAGCGGGTTCCTTTTATACAATGAGCAGTTCTTC. Its translation is CASSVRGTSGFLLYNEQFF. This rearrangement joins TRBV9 to TRBJ2-1; 12 nucleotides align to TRBD2. V shed 2 bases, J shed 4 bases, and the junction held 13 bases outside the gene matches. The CDR3 loop spans 19 amino acids. From germline, CDR1 is SGDLS and CDR2 YYNGEE. The full variable domain, rest sourced from reference TRBV9 and TRBJ2-1, is DSGVTQTPKHLITATGQRVTLRCSPRSGDLSVYWYQQSLDQGLQFLIQYYNGEERAKGNILERFSAQQFPDLHSELNLSSLELGDSALYFCASSVRGTSGFLLYNEQFFGPGTRLTVL.

The table lists this clonotype with a few counts. The rearrangement uses TRBV28 and TRBJ2-1, with 9 bases matching TRBD2. Trimming removed 2 bases from V and 6 bases from J; junction bases left unmatched: 5. This CDR3 has 15 amino acids. The germline CDR1 and CDR2 sequences are MDHEN and SYDVKM. The CDR3 coding sequence is TGTGCCAGCAGTTTACTAGCGGGAAAACGCAATGAGCAGTTCTTC. Translation: CASSLLAGKRNEQFF.

This clonotype occurred many times. The rearrangement links TRBV7-3 to TRBJ2-5; 8 nucleotides match TRBD2. V gave up 1 base and J gave up 11 bases; unmatched junction bases: 6. The CDR3 length is 13 residues. Germline V CDR1 and CDR2: SGHTA, FQGTGA. This CDR3 is CASSLMAGRGQYF. CDR3 DNA: TGTGCCAGCAGCTTAATGGCCGGGAGGGGACAGTACTTC.

This clonotype has only a few counts. With only one base between it and a far larger clone, this is likely a read error. The J gene is TRBJ2-1, the V gene TRBV27; the match to TRBD1 covers 7 bases. Germline lookup yields CDR1 MNHEY and CDR2 SMNVEV (reference sequence). This CDR3 spans 15 amino acids. The junction had 5 bases not matched to a gene; V was cut back by 3 bases and J by 3 bases. The CDR3 protein is CASSLGAGGYNEQFF. CDR3 DNA: TGTGCCAGCAGTTTGGGGGCAGGGGGCTACAATGAGCAGTTCTTC.

A few counts support this clonotype. The genes are TRBV5-8 and TRBJ2-2, with 7 bases matching TRBD1. The J segment lost 2 bases and the V segment lost 5 bases, leaving 12 bases of the junction unmatched. The V gene's germline CDR1 is SGHTS and CDR2 YDEGEE. This CDR3 contains 17 residues. CDR3 DNA sequence: TGTGCCAGCAGGTTCATCCCCGGGACAGAAAACACCGGGGAGCTGTTTTTT. Translating it yields CASRFIPGTENTGELFF. Supplemented by reference TRBV5-8 and TRBJ2-2, the full variable domain reads EAGVTQSPTHLIKTRGQQATLRCSPISGHTSVYWYQQALGLGLQFLLWYDEGEERNRGNFPPRFSGRQFPNYSSELNVNALELEDSALYLCASRFIPGTENTGELFFGEGSRLTVL.

In its sample, this clonotype was seen many times. The chain links TRBV12-3 or TRBV12-4 to TRBJ2-5, with 9 positions matching TRBD2. This CDR3 spans 15 amino acids. The trim removed 6 bases at V and 3 bases at J, leaving 8 bases unmatched. The CDR3, as DNA: TGTGCCAGCAGCCCCAATAGCGGGGGAAAAGAGACCCAGTACTTC. Amino acids: CASSPNSGGKETQYF.

The chain has TRBV4-1 and TRBJ2-7, with 11 positions matching TRBD1. The CDR3 loop spans 15 amino acids. The V and J ends lost 3 bases and 4 bases, in that order; junction bases with no gene match: 5. Germline lookup yields CDR1 MGHRA and CDR2 YSYEKL. The CDR3 loop reads CASSHGTGGRYEQYF. In DNA form, the CDR3 reads TGCGCCAGCAGCCACGGGACAGGGGGTCGATACGAGCAGTACTTC.

This clonotype has only a few counts. The V and J genes are TRBV25-1 and TRBJ1-4; D is possibly TRBD1 (5 bases). The CDR3 extends over 14 amino acids. Trimming stripped 6 bases from V and 4 bases from J, with 12 bases between. The germline gives CDR1 MGHDK, CDR2 SYGVNS. CDR3: CASRGDRNNEKLFF. Here the CDR3 DNA reads TGTGCCAGCAGGGGAGACAGAAATAATGAAAAACTGTTTTTT.

The genes are TRBV6-6 and TRBJ2-5, with 8 bases lining up with TRBD1. The CDR3 runs to 15 residues. Germline trimming cut 0 bases from V and 5 bases from J; bases unmatched to any gene: 5. Germline CDR1 and CDR2: MNHNY and SVGAGI (reference sequence). The CDR3 DNA is TGTGCCAGCAGTTACTCCGGACAGGGCTGGGAGACCCAGTACTTC. This gives the protein CASSYSGQGWETQYF.

This clonotype has just a few counts. This chain connects TRBV7-2 to TRBJ2-1, with TRBD1 matching 9 bases. CDR3 size: 14 residues. The germline V gene has CDR1 SGHTA and CDR2 FQGNSA. The junction had 7 bases not matched to a gene; V was cut back by 5 bases and J by 8 bases. The CDR3 protein is CASSQGQGWDEQFF. CDR3 DNA: TGTGCCAGCAGCCAGGGACAGGGATGGGATGAGCAGTTCTTC.

This clonotype was seen ten or more times. The chain joins TRBV9 to TRBJ2-5; TRBD2 might be the D (5 bases). Trimming took off 4 bases at V and 3 bases at J, with 25 bases between the two ends. The CDR3 sequence is 18 residues long. Germline CDR1 SGDLS, CDR2 YYNGEE. CDR3 in DNA: TGTGCCAGCAGCCCTAGAGGGCGCTCAGTAAGGATGGAAGAGACCCAGTACTTC. Protein product: CASSPRGRSVRMEETQYF.

This clonotype was found many times. CDR3 amino acids: CASRKVAETYNEQFF. As DNA, the CDR3 is TGTGCCAGCCGAAAGGTAGCGGAAACCTACAATGAGCAGTTCTTC. The V and J genes are TRBV12-3 or TRBV12-4 and TRBJ2-1; D possibly corresponds to TRBD2 (6 bases). V was pared by 8 bases and J by 2 bases, with 16 bases between. This CDR3 has 15 residues.

In nucleotides, the CDR3 is TGCAGTGCCACAAGACGGGGGTATGGCTACACCTTC. The encoded protein is CSATRRGYGYTF. The chain combines TRBV20-1 with TRBJ1-2; TRBD1 is a possible D gene (5 bases). Per germline, CDR1 DFQATT and CDR2 SNEGSKA (reference sequence). Trimming removed 6 bases at V and 5 bases at J, with 13 bases between. The CDR3 has 12 amino acids.

In this sample, this clonotype turned up a few times. The chain carries TRBV9 and TRBJ2-4; possible D gene TRBD2, 6 bases. Germline CDR1 is SGDLS and CDR2 is YYNGEE. The V and J ends lost 2 bases and 3 bases respectively, with 12 bases between them. The CDR3 extends over 15 amino acids. CDR3 sequence: CASSVGVGGKNIQYF. CDR3 in DNA: TGTGCCAGCAGCGTTGGGGTGGGGGGCAAAAACATTCAGTACTTC.

This clonotype was recorded at least ten times. The chain employs TRBV28 and TRBJ2-7; D is possibly TRBD1 (6 bases). The CDR3 covers 13 residues. The germline V gene encodes CDR1 MDHEN and CDR2 SYDVKM. Trimming took off 6 bases at V and 5 bases at J, with 14 bases between the two ends. For the CDR3, the DNA is TGTGCCAGCAGGAGTACAGGGCATCACGAGCAGTACTTC. Translated, it gives CASRSTGHHEQYF.

Many counts were recorded for this clonotype. The rearrangement uses TRBV2 and TRBJ1-5, with 8 bases matching TRBD1. The CDR3 contains 16 residues. With V trimmed by 4 bases and J by 4 bases, 9 bases remained unmatched. The germline gives CDR1 SNHLY, CDR2 FYNNEI. The CDR3 spells CASSGLTGESNQPQHF. Written as DNA, the CDR3 is TGTGCCAGCAGTGGCCTGACAGGGGAATCTAATCAGCCCCAGCATTTT.

The rearrangement links TRBV18 to TRBJ2-1; TRBD2 aligns across 13 bases. Germline CDR1 reads KGHSH; CDR2 reads LQKENI. CDR3 size: 15 residues. Trimming cost V 6 bases and J 8 bases; bases outside gene matches: 7. This chain's CDR3 is CASSSGLAGVDEQFF. Here the CDR3 DNA reads TGTGCCAGCTCGTCTGGACTAGCGGGAGTTGATGAGCAGTTCTTC.

J is TRBJ1-3 and V is TRBV6-2 or TRBV6-3; D gene uncertain. From germline, CDR1 is MNHEY and CDR2 SVGEGT. The V gene lost 6 bases and the J gene lost 0 bases, with 6 bases spanning the gap. The CDR3 runs to 13 residues. The CDR3 DNA reads TGTGCCAGCAGCTCTCTCTCTGGAAACACCATATATTTT. It encodes CASSSLSGNTIYF.

A remark on this clonotype: A much bigger clone sits one base away, suggesting this may be a read error. The genes are TRBV25-1 and TRBJ2-2; TRBD1 agrees at 8 bases. Germline loops: CDR1 MGHDK, CDR2 SYGVNS. The CDR3 length is 15 residues. V was pared by 5 bases and J by 10 bases, with 12 bases of the junction left unmatched. This chain's CDR3 is CASSNLGQVDVELFF. CDR3 sequence (DNA): TGTGCCAGCAGTAATCTGGGACAGGTGGATGTGGAGCTGTTTTTT. The full variable domain, rest sourced from reference TRBV25-1 and TRBJ2-2, is EADIYQTPRYLVIGTGKKITLECSQTMGHDKMYWYQQDPGMELHLIHYSYGVNSTEKGDLSSESTVSRIRTEHFPLTLESARPSHTSQYLCASSNLGQVDVELFFGEGSRLTVL.

This clonotype has ten or more counts. Written as DNA, the CDR3 is TGTGCCAGCAGGTGGGGGGATCAGGTCACCGGGGAGCTGTTTTTT. This sequence encodes CASRWGDQVTGELFF. The V and J genes are TRBV12-3 or TRBV12-4 and TRBJ2-2; tentatively, D is TRBD2 (6 bases). CDR3 size: 15 residues. V was shortened by 6 bases and J by 4 bases, with 15 bases between the two germline ends.

The sample holds a few counts of this clonotype. This chain connects TRBV28 to TRBJ2-5, with D possibly being TRBD1 (6 bases). The CDR3 sequence is 13 residues long. V lost 3 bases and J 5 bases, leaving 10 bases between the germline ends. Germline lookup yields CDR1 MDHEN and CDR2 SYDVKM. The CDR3 DNA sequence: TGTGCCAGCAGTTTTGACAGGACGGAGACCCAGTACTTC. Protein product: CASSFDRTETQYF.